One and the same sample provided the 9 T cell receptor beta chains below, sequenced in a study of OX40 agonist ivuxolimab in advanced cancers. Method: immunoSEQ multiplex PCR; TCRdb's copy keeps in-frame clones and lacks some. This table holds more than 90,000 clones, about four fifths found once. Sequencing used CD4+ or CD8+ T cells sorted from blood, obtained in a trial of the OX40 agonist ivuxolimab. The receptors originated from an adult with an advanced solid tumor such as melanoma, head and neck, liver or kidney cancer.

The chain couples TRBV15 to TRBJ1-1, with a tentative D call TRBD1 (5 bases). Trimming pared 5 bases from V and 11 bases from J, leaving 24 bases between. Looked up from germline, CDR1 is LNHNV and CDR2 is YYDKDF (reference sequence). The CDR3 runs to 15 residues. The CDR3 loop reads CATSGGPQGTFRAFF. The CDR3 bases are TGTGCCACCAGCGGCGGCCCCCAGGGCACCTTTCGGGCTTTCTTT.

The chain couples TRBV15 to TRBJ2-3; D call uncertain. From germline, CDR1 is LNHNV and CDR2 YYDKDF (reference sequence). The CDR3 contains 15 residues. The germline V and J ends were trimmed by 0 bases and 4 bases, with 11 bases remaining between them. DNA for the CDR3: TGTGCCACCAGCAGAGATTTGCAGGAAGCAGATACGCAGTATTTT. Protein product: CATSRDLQEADTQYF.

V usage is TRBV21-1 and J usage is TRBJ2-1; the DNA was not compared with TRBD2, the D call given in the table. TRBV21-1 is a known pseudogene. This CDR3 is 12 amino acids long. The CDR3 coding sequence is TGTGCCAGCAGCAATCACTTGGATGAGCAGTTCTTC. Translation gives CASSNHLDEQFF.

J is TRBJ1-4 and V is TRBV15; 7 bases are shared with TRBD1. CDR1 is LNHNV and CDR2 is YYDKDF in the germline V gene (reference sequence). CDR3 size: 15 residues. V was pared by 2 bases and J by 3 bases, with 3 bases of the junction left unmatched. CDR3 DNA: TGTGCCACCAGCAGAAGACAGGGCGCTAATGAAAAACTGTTTTTT. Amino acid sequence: CATSRRQGANEKLFF.

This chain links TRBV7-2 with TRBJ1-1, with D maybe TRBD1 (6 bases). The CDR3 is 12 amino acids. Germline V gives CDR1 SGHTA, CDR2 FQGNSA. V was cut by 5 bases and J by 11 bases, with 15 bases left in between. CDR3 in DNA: TGTGCCAGCAGCGTCGCAGGGGTTGGTGCTTTCTTT. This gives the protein CASSVAGVGAFF. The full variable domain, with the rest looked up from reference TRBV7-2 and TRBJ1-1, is GAGVSQSPSNKVTEKGKDVELRCDPISGHTALYWYRQSLGQGLEFLIYFQGNSAPDKSGLPSDRFSAERTGGSVSTLTIQRTQQEDSAVYLCASSVAGVGAFFGQGTRLTVV.

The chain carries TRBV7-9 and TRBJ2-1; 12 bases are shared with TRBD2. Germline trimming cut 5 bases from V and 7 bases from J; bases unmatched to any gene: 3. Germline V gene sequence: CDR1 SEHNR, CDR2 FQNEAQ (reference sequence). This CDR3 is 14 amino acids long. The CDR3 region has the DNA TGTGCCAGCAGCCGGACTAGCGGGATGAATGAGCAGTTCTTC. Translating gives CASSRTSGMNEQFF.

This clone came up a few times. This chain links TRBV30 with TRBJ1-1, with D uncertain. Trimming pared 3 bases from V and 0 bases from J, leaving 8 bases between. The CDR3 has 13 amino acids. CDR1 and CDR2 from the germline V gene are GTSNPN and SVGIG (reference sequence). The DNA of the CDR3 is TGTGCCTGGAGACTAACGGTGAACACTGAAGCTTTCTTT. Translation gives CAWRLTVNTEAFF.

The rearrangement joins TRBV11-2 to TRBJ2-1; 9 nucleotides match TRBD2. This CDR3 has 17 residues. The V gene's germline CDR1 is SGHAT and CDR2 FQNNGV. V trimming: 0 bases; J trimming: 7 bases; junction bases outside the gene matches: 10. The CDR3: CASSLDSASSGTNEQFF. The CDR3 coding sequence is TGTGCCAGCAGCTTAGATAGCGCGTCTAGCGGGACTAATGAGCAGTTCTTC.

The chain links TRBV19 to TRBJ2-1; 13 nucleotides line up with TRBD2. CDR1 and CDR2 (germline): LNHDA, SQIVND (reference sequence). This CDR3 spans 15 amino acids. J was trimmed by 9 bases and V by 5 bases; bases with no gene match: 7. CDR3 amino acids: CASSPGLAGVSEQFF. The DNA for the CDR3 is TGTGCCAGTAGTCCCGGACTAGCGGGAGTTTCTGAGCAGTTCTTC. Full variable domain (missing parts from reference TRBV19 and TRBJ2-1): DGGITQSPKYLFRKEGQNVTLSCEQNLNHDAMYWYRQDPGQGLRLIYYSQIVNDFQKGDIAEGYSVSREKKESFPLTVTSAQKNPTAFYLCASSPGLAGVSEQFFGPGTRLTVL.